Below, 9 T cell receptor beta chains from the same sample are listed, as sequenced in a study of glioma-infiltrating T cells after dendritic cell vaccination. Measured with immunoSEQ multiplex PCR; TCRdb has only the in-frame clones, and not every one. Of roughly 100,000 clones listed, under 90% are singletons. The material was blood, obtained before dendritic cell vaccination. These receptors all come from a human donor with glioblastoma.

The chain carries TRBV6-5 and TRBJ1-6; a weak D match, TRBD1 (6 bases). In germline, CDR1 is MNHEY, CDR2 SVGAGI. V gave up 4 bases and J gave up 7 bases, with 11 bases separating them. This CDR3 has 14 residues. CDR3 in DNA: TGTGCCAGCAGTTGGGTGGACAGCAATTCACCCCTCCACTTT. This sequence encodes CASSWVDSNSPLHF.

This rearrangement joins TRBV5-4 to TRBJ2-7; no clear D. Deletions cut 5 bases from V and 1 base from J, with 4 bases between. CDR3 length: 11 amino acids. The germline gives CDR1 SGHNT, CDR2 YYREEE (reference sequence). CDR3 DNA: TGTGCCAGCAGGTATTCCTACGAGCAGTACTTC. Amino acids: CASRYSYEQYF.

This clone has only one observation. The chain carries TRBV5-1 and TRBJ2-3; perhaps TRBD1 as D (6 bases). Germline V gene sequence: CDR1 SGHRS, CDR2 YFSETQ. V was pared by 2 bases and J by 4 bases, with 11 bases between. This CDR3 has 14 residues. Here the CDR3 DNA reads TGCGCCAGCAGCTTACAGGGTGGGTCAGATACGCAGTATTTT. Translation gives CASSLQGGSDTQYF.

This clone was seen a single time. This chain joins TRBV5-6 and TRBJ2-2; 10 bases agree with TRBD1. Germline CDR1 reads SGHDT; CDR2 reads YYEEEE. The CDR3 runs to 16 residues. Trimming at V came to 1 base and at J to 5 bases, leaving 5 bases not matched to a gene. The CDR3 nucleotides read TGTGCCAGCAGCTTGATTGACAGGGGGCGAACCGGGGAGCTGTTTTTT. Protein sequence: CASSLIDRGRTGELFF. The full variable domain, in which reference TRBV5-6 and TRBJ2-2 provide the parts outside the CDR3, is DAGVTQSPTHLIKTRGQQVTLRCSPKSGHDTVSWYQQALGQGPQFIFQYYEEEERQRGNFPDRFSGHQFPNYSSELNVNALLLGDSALYLCASSLIDRGRTGELFFGEGSRLTVL.

This clone is a singleton in its sample. V is TRBV5-1 and J is TRBJ2-7; 10 bases fit TRBD1. Losses at the gene ends were 4 bases for V and 7 bases for J; bases not matched to a gene: 5. The CDR3 totals 13 residues. Per the germline V gene, CDR1 is SGHRS and CDR2 is YFSETQ. CDR3 in amino acids: CASSQGQGREQYF. The CDR3 DNA reads TGCGCCAGCAGCCAGGGACAGGGGCGGGAGCAGTACTTC.

This clone has more than one count but fewer than ten. The rearrangement uses TRBV4-1 and TRBJ2-4; 7 bases match TRBD2. The CDR3 runs 16 residues. V gave up 0 bases and J gave up 6 bases; unmatched junction bases: 8. Germline CDR1 and CDR2: MGHRA and YSYEKL. This CDR3 is CASSQEWRELINIQYF. The CDR3 DNA is TGCGCCAGCAGCCAAGAATGGCGGGAGTTGATAAACATTCAGTACTTC.

This clone was seen more than once but under ten times. The chain is built from TRBV19 and TRBJ1-1, with D maybe TRBD1 (5 bases). Germline values: CDR1 LNHDA, CDR2 SQIVND (reference sequence). The CDR3 covers 13 residues. The V gene lost 4 bases and the J gene lost 0 bases, with 6 bases spanning the gap. The CDR3 nucleotides are TGTGCCAGTAGTACGACAGTGAACACTGAAGCTTTCTTT. It encodes CASSTTVNTEAFF.

This chain uses TRBV9 with TRBJ1-1; D perhaps matches TRBD1 (6 bases). The CDR3 spans 13 residues. The V and J ends lost 6 bases and 4 bases respectively, with 13 bases between them. From germline, CDR1 is SGDLS and CDR2 YYNGEE. In DNA, the CDR3 is TGTGCCAGCATGGCGGGGGCAAGCACTGAAGCTTTCTTT. Its translation: CASMAGASTEAFF.

This rearrangement joins TRBV6-5 to TRBJ2-1; 9 nucleotides align to TRBD2. CDR3 size: 15 residues. V lost 7 bases to trimming and J lost 0 bases; unmatched junction nucleotides: 4. Germline CDR1 MNHEY, CDR2 SVGAGI. CDR3 amino acids: CASIPSGASYNEQFF. The CDR3 DNA reads as TGTGCCAGCATTCCTAGCGGGGCCTCCTACAATGAGCAGTTCTTC.